These 10 T cell receptor beta chains came from one sample sequenced in a study of cytomegalovirus exposure and HLA in healthy donors. The PCR contained 60 Vbeta and 13 Jbeta primers. TCRdb's copy holds only in-frame clones and misses some; the assay was immunoSEQ multiplex PCR. This sample has under 150,000 clones, with about 75% found just once. The specimen sequenced was PBMCs. Receptors were obtained from a woman aged 25-40 years in good health and CMV-seronegative.

The chain uses TRBV9 and TRBJ1-6; 9 bases agree with TRBD1. The CDR3 spans 16 residues. Trimming removed 0 bases from V and 8 bases from J; junction bases left unmatched: 6. Germline V gene data show CDR1 as SGDLS and CDR2 as YYNGEE. The CDR3, as DNA: TGTGCCAGCAGCGTAGAACGGACAGGGGCACATTCACCCCTCCACTTT. Translation gives CASSVERTGAHSPLHF.

The V and J genes are TRBV29-1 and TRBJ2-7, with 7 bases lining up with TRBD1. The CDR3 totals 12 residues. V was clipped by 7 bases and J by 2 bases; unmatched bases: 5. Germline-derived CDR1 and CDR2 are SQVTM and ANQGSEA. The CDR3 reads CSATGQPYEQYF. Written as DNA, the CDR3 is TGCAGCGCCACGGGACAGCCCTACGAGCAGTACTTC.

The chain's CDR3 is CASSLGVGTGVSSYEQYF. CDR3 sequence (DNA): TGTGCCAGCTCACTCGGGGTTGGGACAGGGGTCAGCTCCTACGAGCAGTACTTC. The chain has TRBV18 and TRBJ2-7; TRBD1 matches 10 bases. The CDR3 covers 18 residues. The trim removed 4 bases at V and 0 bases at J, leaving 12 bases unmatched. Germline V gene data show CDR1 as KGHSH and CDR2 as LQKENI.

The V call is TRBV4-1, the J call TRBJ1-1; D might be TRBD1 (5 bases). Trimming removed 4 bases at V and 3 bases at J, with 21 bases between. Germline CDR1 and CDR2: MGHRA and YSYEKL. This CDR3 is 17 amino acids long. The CDR3 DNA reads TGCGCCAGCAGCCCCTCTCCCGGCCAGATGACAGACACTGAAGCTTTCTTT. Translating it yields CASSPSPGQMTDTEAFF.

V and J are TRBV6-6 and TRBJ2-3, with 7 nucleotides matching TRBD1. Trimming removed 2 bases from V and 6 bases from J; junction bases left unmatched: 2. Germline values: CDR1 MNHNY, CDR2 SVGAGI (reference sequence). The CDR3 is 13 amino acids. The CDR3 loop is CASSYPTGDTQYF. For the CDR3, the DNA is TGTGCCAGCAGTTACCCGACAGGGGATACGCAGTATTTT.

V gene TRBV2 combines with J gene TRBJ1-5; TRBD1 is a possible D gene (5 bases). The V gene's germline CDR1 is SNHLY and CDR2 FYNNEI. Trimming pared 0 bases from V and 7 bases from J, leaving 13 bases between. The CDR3 contains 15 residues. The CDR3 is CASSEALQGGQPQHF. DNA of the CDR3: TGTGCCAGCAGTGAAGCGCTCCAGGGTGGCCAGCCCCAGCATTTT.

This rearrangement joins TRBV9 to TRBJ1-4; D ambiguous. Trimming removed 0 bases from V and 6 bases from J, with 9 bases in between. CDR1 is SGDLS and CDR2 is YYNGEE in the germline V gene. The CDR3 length is 14 residues. Here the CDR3 DNA reads TGTGCCAGCAGCGTAGGGGGAGAGGATGAAAAACTGTTTTTT. It specifies CASSVGGEDEKLFF.

This chain connects TRBV5-1 to TRBJ1-2; unclear D gene. The V and J ends lost 4 bases and 2 bases respectively, with 6 bases between them. This CDR3 comprises 12 residues. Germline lookup yields CDR1 SGHRS and CDR2 YFSETQ. CDR3 protein: CASSQENYGYTF. In DNA form, the CDR3 reads TGCGCCAGCAGCCAAGAGAACTATGGCTACACCTTC.

The chain recombines TRBV5-5 with TRBJ2-3; D unclear. Trimming removed 0 bases at V and 4 bases at J, with 15 bases between. Per germline, CDR1 SGHKS and CDR2 YYEKEE (reference sequence). This CDR3 has 16 residues. The CDR3 nucleotides are TGTGCCAGCAGCTTGGGTGATATGGGCCTCCCAGATACGCAGTATTTT. This codes for CASSLGDMGLPDTQYF. The variable domain in full, with the rest retrieved from reference TRBV5-5 and TRBJ2-3, is DAGVTQSPTHLIKTRGQQVTLRCSPISGHKSVSWYQQVLGQGPQFIFQYYEKEERGRGNFPDRFSARQFPNYSSELNVNALLLGDSALYLCASSLGDMGLPDTQYFGPGTRLTVL.

The chain carries TRBV16 and TRBJ1-1; D not resolved. The V and J ends lost 2 bases and 2 bases respectively, with 9 bases between them. CDR1 and CDR2 from the germline V gene are KGHSY and FQNENV. The CDR3 totals 14 residues. The CDR3 region has the DNA TGTGCCAGCAGCCAAGTTGGGCCTAACACTGAAGCTTTCTTT. Translated, it gives CASSQVGPNTEAFF.